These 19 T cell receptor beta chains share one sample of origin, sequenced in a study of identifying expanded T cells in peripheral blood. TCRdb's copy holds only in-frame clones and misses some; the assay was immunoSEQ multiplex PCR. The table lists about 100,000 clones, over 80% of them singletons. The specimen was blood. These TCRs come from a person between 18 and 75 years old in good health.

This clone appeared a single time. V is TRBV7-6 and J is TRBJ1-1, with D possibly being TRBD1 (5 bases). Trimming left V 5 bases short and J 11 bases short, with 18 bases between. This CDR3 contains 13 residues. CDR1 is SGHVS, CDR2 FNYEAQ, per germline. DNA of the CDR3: TGTGCCAGCAGCACGGGACCCGATCGGGACGCTTTCTTT. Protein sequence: CASSTGPDRDAFF.

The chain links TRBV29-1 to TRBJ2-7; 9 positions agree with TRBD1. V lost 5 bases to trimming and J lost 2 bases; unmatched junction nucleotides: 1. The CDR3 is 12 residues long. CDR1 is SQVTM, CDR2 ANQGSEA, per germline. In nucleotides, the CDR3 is TGCAGCGTTAACAGGGGGCCCTACGAGCAGTACTTC. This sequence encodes CSVNRGPYEQYF.

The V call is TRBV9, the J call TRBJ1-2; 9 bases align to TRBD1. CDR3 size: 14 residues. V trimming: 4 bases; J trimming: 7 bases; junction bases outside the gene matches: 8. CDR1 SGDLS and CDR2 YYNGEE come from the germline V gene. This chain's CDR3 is CASSLPTGGGGYTF. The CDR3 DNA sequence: TGTGCCAGCAGCTTACCGACAGGGGGTGGTGGCTACACCTTC.

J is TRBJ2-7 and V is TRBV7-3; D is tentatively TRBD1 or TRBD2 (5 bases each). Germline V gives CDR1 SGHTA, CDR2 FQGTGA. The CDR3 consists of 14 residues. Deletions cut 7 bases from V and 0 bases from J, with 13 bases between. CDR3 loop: CASKGTASSYEQYF. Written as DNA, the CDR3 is TGTGCCAGCAAAGGGACGGCGAGCTCCTACGAGCAGTACTTC.

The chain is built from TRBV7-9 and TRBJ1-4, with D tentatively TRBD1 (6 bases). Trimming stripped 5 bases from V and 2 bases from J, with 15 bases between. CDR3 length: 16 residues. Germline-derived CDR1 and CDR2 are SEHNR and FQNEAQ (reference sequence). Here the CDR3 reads CASSIGTGFTNEKLFF. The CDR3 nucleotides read TGTGCCAGCAGCATCGGAACAGGGTTTACTAATGAAAAACTGTTTTTT.

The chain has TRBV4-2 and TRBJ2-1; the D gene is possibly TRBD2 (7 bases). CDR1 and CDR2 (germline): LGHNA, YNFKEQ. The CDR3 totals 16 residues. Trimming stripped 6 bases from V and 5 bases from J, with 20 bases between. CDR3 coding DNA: TGTGCCAGCAGTTATCAAATATGGGGGGGCAACAATGAGCAGTTCTTC. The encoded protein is CASSYQIWGGNNEQFF.

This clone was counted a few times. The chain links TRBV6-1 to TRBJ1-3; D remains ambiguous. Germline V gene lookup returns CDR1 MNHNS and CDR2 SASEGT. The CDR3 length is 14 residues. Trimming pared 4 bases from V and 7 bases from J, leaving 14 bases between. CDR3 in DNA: TGTGCCAGCAGTGTTGCGGTGGGGAGTAACACCATATATTTT. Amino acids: CASSVAVGSNTIYF.

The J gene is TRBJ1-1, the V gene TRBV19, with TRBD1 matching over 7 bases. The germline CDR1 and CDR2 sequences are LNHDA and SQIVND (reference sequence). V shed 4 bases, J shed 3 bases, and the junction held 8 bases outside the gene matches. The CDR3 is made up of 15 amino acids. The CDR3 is CASSTLTGYDTEAFF. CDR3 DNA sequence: TGTGCCAGTAGTACCTTGACAGGGTATGACACTGAAGCTTTCTTT.

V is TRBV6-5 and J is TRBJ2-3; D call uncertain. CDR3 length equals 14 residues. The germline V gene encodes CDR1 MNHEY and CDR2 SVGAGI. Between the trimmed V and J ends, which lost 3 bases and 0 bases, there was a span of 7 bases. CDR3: CASSYSSSTDTQYF. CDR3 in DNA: TGTGCCAGCAGTTATAGTTCGAGCACAGATACGCAGTATTTT.

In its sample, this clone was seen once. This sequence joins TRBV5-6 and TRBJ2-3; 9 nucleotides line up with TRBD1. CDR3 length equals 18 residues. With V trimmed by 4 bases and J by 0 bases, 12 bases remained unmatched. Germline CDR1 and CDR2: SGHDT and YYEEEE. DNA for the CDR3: TGTGCCAGCAGCCCGCCGGGACAGGGATTCGGGAGCACAGATACGCAGTATTTT. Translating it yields CASSPPGQGFGSTDTQYF.

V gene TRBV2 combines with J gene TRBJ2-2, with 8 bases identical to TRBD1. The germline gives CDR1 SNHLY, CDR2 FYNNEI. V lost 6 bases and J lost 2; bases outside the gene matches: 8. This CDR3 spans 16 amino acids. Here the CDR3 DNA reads TGTGCCAGCAGGACGGACAGGGACGGTAACACCGGGGAGCTGTTTTTT. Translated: CASRTDRDGNTGELFF.

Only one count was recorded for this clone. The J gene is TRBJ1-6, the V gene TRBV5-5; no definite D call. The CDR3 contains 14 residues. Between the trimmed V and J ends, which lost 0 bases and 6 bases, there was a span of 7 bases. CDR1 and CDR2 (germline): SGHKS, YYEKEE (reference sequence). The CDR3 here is CASSLGVGNSPLHF. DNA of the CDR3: TGTGCCAGCAGCTTGGGGGTGGGTAATTCACCCCTCCACTTT. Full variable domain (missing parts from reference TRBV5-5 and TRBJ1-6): DAGVTQSPTHLIKTRGQQVTLRCSPISGHKSVSWYQQVLGQGPQFIFQYYEKEERGRGNFPDRFSARQFPNYSSELNVNALLLGDSALYLCASSLGVGNSPLHFGNGTRLTVT.

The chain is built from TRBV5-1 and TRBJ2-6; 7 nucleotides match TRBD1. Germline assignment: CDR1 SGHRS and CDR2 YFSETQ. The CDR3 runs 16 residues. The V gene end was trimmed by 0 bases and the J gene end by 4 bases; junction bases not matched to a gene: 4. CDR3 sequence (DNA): TGCGCCAGCAGCTTGGAGGGGGCGCCCGGGGCCAACGTCCTGACTTTC. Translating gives CASSLEGAPGANVLTF.

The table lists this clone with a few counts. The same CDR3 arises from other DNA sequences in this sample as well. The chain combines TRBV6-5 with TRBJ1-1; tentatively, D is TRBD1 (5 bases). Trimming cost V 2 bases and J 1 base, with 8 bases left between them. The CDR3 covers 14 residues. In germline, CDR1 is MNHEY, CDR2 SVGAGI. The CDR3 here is CASSYGGTNTEAFF. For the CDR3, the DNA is TGTGCCAGCAGTTACGGGGGTACGAACACTGAAGCTTTCTTT.

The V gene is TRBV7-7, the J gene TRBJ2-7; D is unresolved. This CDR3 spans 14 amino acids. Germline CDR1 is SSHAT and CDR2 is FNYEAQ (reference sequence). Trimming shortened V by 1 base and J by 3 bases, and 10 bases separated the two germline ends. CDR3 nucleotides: TGTGCCAGCAGCTTAGACACCGGAAGCTACGAGCAGTACTTC. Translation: CASSLDTGSYEQYF.

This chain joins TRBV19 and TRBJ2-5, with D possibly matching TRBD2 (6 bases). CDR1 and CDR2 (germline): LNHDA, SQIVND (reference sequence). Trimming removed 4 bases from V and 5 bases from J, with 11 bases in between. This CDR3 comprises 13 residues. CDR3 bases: TGTGCCAGTAGTACGGGAGAACGGGAGACCCAGTACTTC. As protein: CASSTGERETQYF.

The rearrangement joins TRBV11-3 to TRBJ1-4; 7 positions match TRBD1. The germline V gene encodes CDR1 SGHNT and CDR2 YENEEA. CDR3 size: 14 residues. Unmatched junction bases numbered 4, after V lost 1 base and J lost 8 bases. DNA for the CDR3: TGTGCCAGCAGCTTAGGGGGACAGTCGGAAAAACTGTTTTTT. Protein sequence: CASSLGGQSEKLFF.

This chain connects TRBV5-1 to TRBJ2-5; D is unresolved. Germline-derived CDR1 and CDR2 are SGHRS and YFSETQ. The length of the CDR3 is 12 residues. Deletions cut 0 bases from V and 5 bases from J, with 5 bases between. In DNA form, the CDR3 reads TGCGCCAGCAGCTTGGTTGGCGAGACCCAGTACTTC. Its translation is CASSLVGETQYF.

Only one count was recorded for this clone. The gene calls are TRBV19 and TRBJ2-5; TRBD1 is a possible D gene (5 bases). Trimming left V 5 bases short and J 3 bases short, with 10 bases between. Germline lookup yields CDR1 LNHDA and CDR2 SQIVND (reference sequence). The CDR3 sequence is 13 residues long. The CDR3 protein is CASSRQPKETQYF. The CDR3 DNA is TGTGCCAGTAGTCGACAGCCAAAAGAGACCCAGTACTTC.